This T cell receptor (beta chain) was documented in a study of Graves' ophthalmopathy and Graves' hyperthyroidism. RNA served as the template for amplifying TCR beta CDR3 regions. Following a first-round RT-PCR that used HTBI primers, a second-round multiplex PCR was carried out. A single record per CDR3 protein comes from TCRdb applying MiXCR to the multiplex PCR reads. The sample gives 650,000 to 800,000 distinct CDR3 sequences, 35% to 45% of which show up once; over 2.5% is in the top ten. Many counts were recorded for this clonotype. This CDR3 spans 13 amino acids. The V gene end was trimmed by 6 bases and the J gene end by 4 bases; junction bases not matched to a gene: 6.

What was sequenced was peripheral blood. The V call is TRBV12-3 or TRBV12-4, the J call TRBJ2-7; 7 bases match TRBD2. This receptor was obtained from an adult man with Graves' ophthalmopathy. Written as DNA, the CDR3 is TGTGCCAGCAGCCCCCCGGGGGGATACGAGCAGTACTTC. Protein: CASSPPGGYEQYF.